This is a list of T cell receptor beta chains from one sample in a study of blood T cell repertoires in COVID-19. Libraries were prepared by immunoSEQ multiplex PCR; TCRdb keeps only in-frame clonotypes and omits some of them. The sample lists a few hundred thousand clones, 85% seen once, with around 3.4% in the top ten. Input material: peripheral blood. These receptors were obtained from a woman aged 18-29 years with acute or convalescent COVID-19. Each CDR3 is given with its conserved first and last residue. The order of the fields is J gene, clone size, D gene, CDR3 length, V gene, CDR3 protein, CDR3 DNA. A D gene is named only where the DNA matches it firmly. Expanded clones are given a class, and other clones once, few, many or no size at all.

J: TRBJ1-2
size: -
D: -
length: 15
V: TRBV27
CDR3: CASSFSGRANYGYTF
DNA: TGTGCCAGCAGTTTTTCCGGGAGGGCTAACTATGGCTACACCTTC

J: TRBJ1-2
size: -
D: -
length: 13
V: TRBV19
CDR3: CASSIQAHYGYTF
DNA: TGTGCCAGTAGTATACAGGCCCACTATGGCTACACCTTC

J: TRBJ1-3
size: -
D: TRBD1
length: 15
V: TRBV5-1
CDR3: CASRPDRFSGNTIYF
DNA: TGCGCCAGCAGACCGGACAGGTTCTCTGGAAACACCATATATTTT

J: TRBJ1-5
size: -
D: -
length: 13
V: TRBV27
CDR3: CASSDRGGQPQHF
DNA: TGTGCCAGCAGTGATCGGGGTGGGCAGCCCCAGCATTTT

J: TRBJ2-1
size: once
D: -
length: 16
V: TRBV28
CDR3: CASSLVPGGTWNEQFF
DNA: TGTGCCAGCAGTTTGGTCCCAGGGGGGACTTGGAATGAGCAGTTCTTC

J: TRBJ2-7
size: -
D: TRBD2
length: 16
V: TRBV5-6
CDR3: CASVLVAGAWYYEQYF
DNA: TGTGCCAGCGTTCTAGTAGCGGGAGCATGGTACTACGAGCAGTACTTC

J: TRBJ2-1
size: -
D: TRBD1
length: 16
V: TRBV15
CDR3: CATSRKQGVSYNEQFF
DNA: TGTGCCACCAGCAGGAAACAGGGGGTCTCCTACAATGAGCAGTTCTTC

J: TRBJ2-1
size: -
D: TRBD2
length: 18
V: TRBV9
CDR3: CASSVETSGSLSYNEQFF
DNA: TGTGCCAGCAGCGTCGAGACTAGCGGGAGTCTTTCCTACAATGAGCAGTTCTTC

J: TRBJ2-7
size: -
D: TRBD2
length: 16
V: TRBV5-1
CDR3: CASSLEASSGGYEQYF
DNA: TGCGCCAGCAGCTTGGAGGCGTCTAGCGGGGGGTACGAGCAGTACTTC

J: TRBJ2-7
size: -
D: TRBD1
length: 13
V: TRBV5-1
CDR3: CASRRQGAYEQYF
DNA: TGCGCCAGCAGACGACAGGGTGCCTACGAGCAGTACTTC

J: TRBJ2-2
size: -
D: -
length: 15
V: TRBV5-1
CDR3: CASSLRQGKAGELFF
DNA: TGCGCCAGCAGCTTGCGCCAGGGGAAGGCCGGGGAGCTGTTTTTT

J: TRBJ2-2
size: -
D: -
length: 11
V: TRBV6-5
CDR3: CASSATGELFF
DNA: TGTGCCAGCAGCGCGACCGGGGAGCTGTTTTTT

J: TRBJ1-2
size: -
D: -
length: 16
V: TRBV5-1
CDR3: CASSSRLGAGNYGYTF
DNA: TGCGCCAGCAGCTCGAGGTTGGGGGCCGGTAACTATGGCTACACCTTC

J: TRBJ2-2
size: -
D: -
length: 16
V: TRBV10-1
CDR3: CASSESGMQGGGELFF
DNA: TGCGCCAGCAGTGAGTCGGGAATGCAGGGCGGCGGGGAGCTGTTTTTT

J: TRBJ2-5
size: -
D: TRBD2
length: 16
V: TRBV28
CDR3: CASSFRLAGGVETQYF
DNA: TGTGCCAGCAGTTTTAGACTAGCGGGAGGGGTGGAGACCCAGTACTTC

J: TRBJ1-2
size: -
D: -
length: 11
V: TRBV20-1
CDR3: CSARDLVGYTF
DNA: TGCAGTGCTAGAGACCTCGTAGGCTACACCTTC

J: TRBJ1-5
size: -
D: TRBD1
length: 17
V: TRBV7-8
CDR3: CASSSTGVGVSNQPQHF
DNA: TGTGCCAGCAGCTCGACAGGGGTTGGGGTTAGCAATCAGCCCCAGCATTTT

J: TRBJ1-3
size: -
D: -
length: 15
V: TRBV6-5
CDR3: CASSYSRGSGNTIYF
DNA: TGTGCCAGCAGTTACTCGAGAGGCTCTGGAAACACCATATATTTT

J: TRBJ1-6
size: -
D: -
length: 14
V: TRBV9
CDR3: CASSVHSLNSPLHF
DNA: TGTGCCAGCAGCGTACACAGCCTGAATTCACCCCTCCACTTT

J: TRBJ2-5
size: once
D: TRBD1
length: 14
V: TRBV11-2
CDR3: CASSPGQHQETQYF
DNA: TGTGCCAGCAGCCCGGGACAGCACCAAGAGACCCAGTACTTC

J: TRBJ1-3
size: -
D: -
length: 16
V: TRBV18
CDR3: CASSPPGGFSGNTIYF
DNA: TGTGCCAGCTCACCACCGGGAGGATTCTCTGGAAACACCATATATTTT

J: TRBJ2-1
size: -
D: TRBD2
length: 16
V: TRBV7-3
CDR3: CASSLRAGTSGNEQFF
DNA: TGTGCCAGCAGCTTACGAGCCGGGACTAGCGGCAATGAGCAGTTCTTC

J: TRBJ2-1
size: once
D: TRBD1
length: 15
V: TRBV5-6
CDR3: CASSPRDRGANEQFF
DNA: TGTGCCAGCAGCCCCAGGGACAGGGGGGCCAATGAGCAGTTCTTC

J: TRBJ2-7
size: -
D: TRBD1
length: 15
V: TRBV28
CDR3: CASSLSGTGRYEQYF
DNA: TGTGCCAGCAGTTTATCCGGGACAGGGAGATACGAGCAGTACTTC

J: TRBJ2-7
size: -
D: -
length: 14
V: TRBV30
CDR3: CAWGGQGPLYEQYF
DNA: TGTGCCTGGGGAGGGCAGGGGCCCCTCTACGAGCAGTACTTC

J: TRBJ2-5
size: once
D: -
length: 14
V: TRBV19
CDR3: CASSTGTGYETQYF
DNA: TGTGCCAGTAGTACCGGGACTGGATATGAAACCCAGTACTTC

J: TRBJ2-7
size: -
D: -
length: 13
V: TRBV2
CDR3: CATTQGSFYEQYF
DNA: TGTGCCACCACTCAGGGGTCCTTCTACGAGCAGTACTTC

J: TRBJ2-2
size: -
D: -
length: 15
V: TRBV30
CDR3: CAWSVRTADTGELFF
DNA: TGTGCCTGGAGTGTACGGACAGCTGACACCGGGGAGCTGTTTTTT

J: TRBJ2-2
size: -
D: -
length: 14
V: TRBV7-6
CDR3: CASSLGTNTGELFF
DNA: TGTGCCAGCAGCTTAGGGACTAACACCGGGGAGCTGTTTTTT

J: TRBJ2-1
size: few
D: -
length: 17
V: TRBV2
CDR3: CASSGTGFTSGYNEQFF
DNA: TGTGCCAGCAGCGGGACAGGGTTCACTAGCGGCTACAATGAGCAGTTCTTC

J: TRBJ1-2
size: -
D: -
length: 13
V: TRBV6-5
CDR3: CASNRDKDYGYTF
DNA: TGTGCCAGCAACCGGGACAAGGATTATGGCTACACCTTC

J: TRBJ1-5
size: -
D: -
length: 17
V: TRBV7-9
CDR3: CASSSEGGEEGGQPQHF
DNA: TGTGCCAGCAGCTCCGAGGGAGGGGAGGAGGGTGGCCAGCCCCAGCATTTT

J: TRBJ2-5
size: -
D: -
length: 13
V: TRBV7-3
CDR3: CASSWGAQETQYF
DNA: TGTGCCAGCAGCTGGGGAGCCCAAGAGACCCAGTACTTC

J: TRBJ1-5
size: -
D: -
length: 14
V: TRBV11-2
CDR3: CASSSTDSNQPQHF
DNA: TGTGCCAGCAGCTCTACAGATAGCAATCAGCCCCAGCATTTT

J: TRBJ1-1
size: -
D: -
length: 14
V: TRBV3-1/TRBV3-2
CDR3: CASSQDPGGTEAFF
DNA: TGTGCCAGCAGCCAAGATCCGGGGGGGACTGAAGCTTTCTTT

J: TRBJ1-1
size: -
D: -
length: 14
V: TRBV15
CDR3: CATSRDRVNTEAFF
DNA: TGTGCCACCAGCAGAGATCGGGTGAACACTGAAGCTTTCTTT

J: TRBJ1-1
size: many
D: -
length: 15
V: TRBV2
CDR3: CASSPVTGRGTEAFF
DNA: TGTGCCAGCAGCCCCGTCACAGGGAGAGGGACTGAAGCTTTCTTT

J: TRBJ2-7
size: -
D: -
length: 11
V: TRBV29-1
CDR3: CSGASSYEQYF
DNA: TGCAGCGGGGCCAGCTCCTACGAGCAGTACTTC

J: TRBJ1-1
size: -
D: -
length: 13
V: TRBV5-1
CDR3: CASSYDGGPEAFF
DNA: TGCGCCAGCAGTTACGACGGGGGGCCTGAAGCTTTCTTT

J: TRBJ1-1
size: -
D: -
length: 16
V: TRBV14
CDR3: CASSNGLWVGDTEAFF
DNA: TGTGCCAGCAGCAACGGATTATGGGTCGGGGACACTGAAGCTTTCTTT

J: TRBJ1-3
size: -
D: -
length: 12
V: TRBV2
CDR3: CASRDTQNTIYF
DNA: TGTGCCAGCCGGGACACTCAAAACACCATATATTTT

J: TRBJ2-2
size: -
D: TRBD2
length: 15
V: TRBV9
CDR3: CASSGSGRGTGELFF
DNA: TGTGCCAGCAGCGGTAGCGGGAGAGGCACCGGGGAGCTGTTTTTT

J: TRBJ2-7
size: few
D: TRBD1
length: 14
V: TRBV5-1
CDR3: CASSRTGSSLEQYF
DNA: TGCGCCAGCAGTCGGACAGGATCCTCCCTGGAGCAGTACTTC

J: TRBJ2-5
size: -
D: TRBD2
length: 17
V: TRBV19
CDR3: CASSPLPERDGGETQYF
DNA: TGTGCCAGTAGTCCCTTACCCGAGCGGGACGGTGGGGAGACCCAGTACTTC

J: TRBJ1-2
size: -
D: TRBD1
length: 14
V: TRBV16
CDR3: CASSQSATGNGYTF
DNA: TGTGCCAGCAGCCAATCCGCGACAGGGAATGGCTACACCTTC

J: TRBJ2-7
size: -
D: -
length: 14
V: TRBV24-1
CDR3: CATSQNRNGYEQYF
DNA: TGTGCCACCAGTCAGAACAGGAATGGGTACGAGCAGTACTTC

J: TRBJ2-3
size: -
D: -
length: 15
V: TRBV29-1
CDR3: CSVDAAWTSTDTQYF
DNA: TGCAGCGTTGACGCAGCGTGGACTAGCACAGATACGCAGTATTTT

J: TRBJ2-5
size: -
D: TRBD1
length: 14
V: TRBV28
CDR3: CASSPGQAKETQYF
DNA: TGTGCCAGCAGCCCCGGACAGGCCAAAGAGACCCAGTACTTC

J: TRBJ2-7
size: -
D: TRBD2
length: 15
V: TRBV29-1
CDR3: CSVDDLAGDLYEQYF
DNA: TGCAGCGTTGATGATCTAGCGGGGGACCTCTACGAGCAGTACTTC

J: TRBJ2-3
size: -
D: -
length: 11
V: TRBV2
CDR3: CAGGTTDTQYF
DNA: TGTGCCGGGGGCACCACAGATACGCAGTATTTT

J: TRBJ1-1
size: -
D: -
length: 12
V: TRBV30
CDR3: CAWKGPGGGAFF
DNA: TGTGCCTGGAAAGGGCCCGGGGGTGGAGCTTTCTTT

J: TRBJ2-7
size: -
D: TRBD1
length: 14
V: TRBV14
CDR3: CASSENRGSYEQYF
DNA: TGTGCCAGCAGCGAGAACAGGGGTTCCTACGAGCAGTACTTC

J: TRBJ2-3
size: few
D: -
length: 14
V: TRBV19
CDR3: CASSVEGSHDTQYF
DNA: TGTGCCAGTAGCGTGGAGGGCAGTCACGATACGCAGTATTTT

J: TRBJ1-1
size: once
D: -
length: 14
V: TRBV5-5
CDR3: CASNWGTGMAEAFF
DNA: TGTGCCAGCAACTGGGGTACAGGGATGGCTGAAGCTTTCTTT

J: TRBJ1-1
size: -
D: -
length: 13
V: TRBV4-2
CDR3: CASSQDRDTEAFF
DNA: TGTGCCAGCAGCCAAGACAGGGACACTGAAGCTTTCTTT

J: TRBJ2-7
size: -
D: TRBD1
length: 14
V: TRBV29-1
CDR3: CSVDSGTGAGEQYF
DNA: TGCAGCGTGGACTCCGGGACAGGGGCAGGCGAGCAGTACTTC

J: TRBJ2-2
size: -
D: -
length: 14
V: TRBV18
CDR3: CASSPDSNTGELFF
DNA: TGTGCCAGCTCACCCGACTCGAACACCGGGGAGCTGTTTTTT

J: TRBJ1-5
size: few
D: -
length: 13
V: TRBV5-8
CDR3: CASSPESGQPQHF
DNA: TGTGCCAGCAGCCCCGAAAGCGGCCAGCCCCAGCATTTT

J: TRBJ2-3
size: -
D: -
length: 16
V: TRBV19
CDR3: CASSIGGTSATDTQYF
DNA: TGTGCCAGTAGTATAGGAGGGACTTCCGCCACAGATACGCAGTATTTT